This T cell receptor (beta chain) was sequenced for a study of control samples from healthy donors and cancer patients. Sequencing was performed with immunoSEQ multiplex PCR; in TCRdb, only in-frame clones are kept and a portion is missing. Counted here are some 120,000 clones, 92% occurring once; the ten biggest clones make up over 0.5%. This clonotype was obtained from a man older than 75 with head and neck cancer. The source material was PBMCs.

This CDR3 reads CASSTGTAGTEAFF. The CDR3 coding sequence is TGTGCCAGCAGCACCGGGACAGCGGGAACTGAAGCTTTCTTT. The chain has TRBV7-9 and TRBJ1-1, with TRBD1 matching 7 bases. Trimming took 5 bases from V and 5 from J; bases not matched to a gene: 8. This CDR3 has 14 residues. Per the germline V gene, CDR1 is SEHNR and CDR2 is FQNEAQ (reference sequence).